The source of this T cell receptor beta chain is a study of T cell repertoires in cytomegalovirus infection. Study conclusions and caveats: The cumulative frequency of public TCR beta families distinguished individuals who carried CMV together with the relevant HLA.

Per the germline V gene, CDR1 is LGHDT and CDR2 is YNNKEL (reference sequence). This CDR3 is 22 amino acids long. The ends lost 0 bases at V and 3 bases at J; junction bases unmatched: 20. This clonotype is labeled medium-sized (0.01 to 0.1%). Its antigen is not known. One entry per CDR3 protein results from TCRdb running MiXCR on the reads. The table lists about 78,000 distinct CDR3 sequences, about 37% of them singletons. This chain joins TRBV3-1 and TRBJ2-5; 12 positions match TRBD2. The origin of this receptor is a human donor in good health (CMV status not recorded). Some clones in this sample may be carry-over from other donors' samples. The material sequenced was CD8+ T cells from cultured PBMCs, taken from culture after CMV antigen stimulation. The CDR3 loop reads CASSQEAWLAGGHPTLKETQYF. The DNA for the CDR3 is TGTGCCAGCAGCCAAGAAGCTTGGCTAGCGGGGGGGCACCCAACACTTAAAGAGACCCAGTACTTC.